This TCR beta chain was profiled in a study of cytomegalovirus exposure and HLA in healthy donors. About the study: Genotyping showed about 80% of 300 to 450 donors falling in the Caucasian-associated ancestry cluster.

Both 60 Vbeta primers and 13 Jbeta primers went into the PCR. The protocol was immunoSEQ multiplex PCR, while the TCRdb copy is restricted to in-frame clones and leaves out a portion. The sample has about 120,000 clones, 9% to 10% seen once. CDR3 length: 14 amino acids. Germline V lookup: CDR1 SGDLS, CDR2 YYNGEE. The V end was cut by 3 bases, the J end by 6 bases, with 15 bases between. Comment on this clone: The antigen is undetermined.

Donors were ostensibly healthy at sampling, although undocumented immune exposures were probable. Study-level results: The authors later found TCR association rates varying by HLA locus, with DRB1 most and HLA-C fewest. The listing of roughly 160 TCR beta chains classed them as cytomegalovirus-associated.

The source of this sequence is a man younger than 45 in good health and CMV-seronegative. Sequencing was carried out using PBMCs. This chain joins TRBV9 and TRBJ1-2; D might be TRBD1 (6 bases). The CDR3 DNA is TGTGCCAGCAGCGGAAGGCCAGGGGCCCATGGCTACACCTTC. It yields the protein CASSGRPGAHGYTF.